This T cell receptor beta chain was captured by sequencing in a study of blood T cells in healthy people across ages. Combining a sample-barcoded 5' primer with a J-beta primer mix, a second PCR ran for 7 to 11 cycles. TCRdb redid the calling of the 5' RACE reads with MiXCR, one entry per CDR3 protein. The table shows about 1,400,000 distinct CDR3 sequences, with approximately 38% occurring only once. The CDR3 is made up of 15 amino acids. With 4 bases removed from V and 0 bases from J, the gap between germline ends came to 12 bases. Germline V gives CDR1 LGHDT, CDR2 YNNKEL (reference sequence). Points on this clonotype: The antigen remains unidentified.

Whole-study results and caveats: Aged donors had fewer naive CD4+ cells and lower diversity than long-lived donors. Per million T cells, TCR beta diversity dropped roughly linearly as age increased.

The study drew donors from healthy Caucasian individuals in Russia aged about 6 to 95. The TCR was taken from a young woman in good health. The material sequenced was blood. The chain carries TRBV3-1 and TRBJ1-1; unclear D gene. The CDR3 sequence: CASSRSLEMNTEAFF. For the CDR3, the DNA is TGTGCCAGCAGCCGGTCCTTAGAGATGAACACTGAAGCTTTCTTT.